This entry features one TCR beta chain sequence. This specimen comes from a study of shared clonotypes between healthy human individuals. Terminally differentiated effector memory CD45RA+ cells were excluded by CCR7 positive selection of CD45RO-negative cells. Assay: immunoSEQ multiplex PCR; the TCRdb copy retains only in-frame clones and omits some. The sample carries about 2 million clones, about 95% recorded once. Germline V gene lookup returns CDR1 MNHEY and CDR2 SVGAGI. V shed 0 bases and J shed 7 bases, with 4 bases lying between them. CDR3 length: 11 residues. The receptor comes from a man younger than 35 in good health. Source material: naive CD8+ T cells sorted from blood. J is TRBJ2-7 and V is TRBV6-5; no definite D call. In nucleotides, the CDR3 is TGTGCCAGCAGTTACTCGGCGGAGCAGTACTTC. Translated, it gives CASSYSAEQYF.